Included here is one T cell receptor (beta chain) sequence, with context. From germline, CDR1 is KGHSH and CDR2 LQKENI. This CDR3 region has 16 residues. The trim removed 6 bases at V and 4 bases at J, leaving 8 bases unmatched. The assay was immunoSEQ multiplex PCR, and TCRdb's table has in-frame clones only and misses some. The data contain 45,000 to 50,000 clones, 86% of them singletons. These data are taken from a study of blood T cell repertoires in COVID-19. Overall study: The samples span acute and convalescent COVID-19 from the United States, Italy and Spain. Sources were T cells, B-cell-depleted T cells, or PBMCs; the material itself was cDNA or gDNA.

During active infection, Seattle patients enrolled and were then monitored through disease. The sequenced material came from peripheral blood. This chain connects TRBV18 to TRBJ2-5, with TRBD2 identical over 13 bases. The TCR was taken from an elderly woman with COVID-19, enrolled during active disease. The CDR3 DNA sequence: TGTGCCAGCTCGCAGTGGACTAGCGGGAGCGCAGAGACCCAGTACTTC. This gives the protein CASSQWTSGSAETQYF.